Here is one T cell receptor beta chain with its context. The sample is drawn from a study of blood T cell repertoires in COVID-19. Across the study: The study drew acute and convalescent COVID-19 samples from the United States, Italy and Spain. From T cells, B-cell-depleted T cells, or PBMCs came the material, which was cDNA or gDNA.

In the original processing: Estimation of nucleated cell counts relied on the amplification of reference gene primers. The table came from immunoSEQ multiplex PCR; TCRdb's copy has only in-frame clones and leaves some out. From that table come the V and J calls and clone size; the DNA was used to work out D and trimming. The data contain about 230,000 clones, approximately 81% of them singletons. V lost 5 bases to trimming and J lost 3 bases; unmatched junction nucleotides: 1. Germline loops: CDR1 SGHNT, CDR2 YENEEA. This CDR3 spans 15 amino acids. Source material: peripheral blood. The receptor was derived from a woman older than 75 with active or convalescent COVID-19. V is TRBV11-3 and J is TRBJ1-4, with 12 bases aligning to TRBD1. The CDR3 DNA reads TGTGCCAGCAGCAGGGACAGGGGGCCTAATGAAAAACTGTTTTTT. It encodes CASSRDRGPNEKLFF.